Shown below are 24 T cell receptor beta chains from a single sample sequenced in a study of OX40 agonist ivuxolimab in advanced cancers. The library was obtained by the immunoSEQ multiplex PCR assay. In its TCRdb copy, this immuneACCESS table keeps in-frame sequences only and misses some clones. Where compared with another copy, unresolved V genes explain less than half of these, and the others have no known cause. The sample table records about 90,000 clones; roughly nine tenths of these occur just once. The ten largest account for roughly 1.6% of the sample. The input for sequencing was CD4+ or CD8+ T cells sorted from blood, taken in a trial of the OX40 agonist ivuxolimab. These receptors all come from an adult with an advanced solid tumor such as melanoma, head and neck, liver or kidney cancer.

The V call is TRBV10-1, the J call TRBJ2-3; TRBD2 matches at 11 bases. The CDR3 loop spans 17 amino acids. The germline V gene has CDR1 WNHNN and CDR2 SYGVQD (reference sequence). Trimming took 6 bases from V and 2 from J; bases not matched to a gene: 10. The CDR3 sequence is CASSRGLAEGITDTQYF. The CDR3 DNA reads TGCGCCAGCAGCCGGGGACTAGCGGAGGGCATCACAGATACGCAGTATTTT.

The V gene is TRBV13, the J gene TRBJ1-4; D might be TRBD1 (6 bases). The CDR3 runs to 15 residues. Trimming took off 3 bases at V and 8 bases at J, with 16 bases between the two ends. Germline CDR1 PRHDT, CDR2 FYEKMQ (reference sequence). CDR3 sequence: CASSFRPGGAEKLFF. The CDR3 nucleotides read TGTGCCAGCAGCTTCCGTCCGGGGGGCGCGGAAAAACTGTTTTTT.

The gene calls are TRBV28 and TRBJ2-7; a weak D match, TRBD2 (7 bases). The CDR3 contains 17 residues. V lost 2 bases to trimming and J lost 3 bases, with 20 bases between them. The germline CDR1 and CDR2 sequences are MDHEN and SYDVKM. DNA for the CDR3: TGTGCCAGCAGTTTAGTCTCTCCTCGGGGAGGGGGCTACGAGCAGTACTTC. It translates to CASSLVSPRGGGYEQYF.

The CDR3, as DNA: TGTGCCAGTAGTATAGGTCAGGGTGGCGAGCAGTACTTC. It codes for CASSIGQGGEQYF. The chain recombines TRBV19 with TRBJ2-7, with a weak D call TRBD1 (5 bases). This CDR3 contains 13 residues. V was shortened by 1 base and J by 6 bases, with 10 bases between the two germline ends. In germline, CDR1 is LNHDA, CDR2 SQIVND (reference sequence). Drawing the rest from reference TRBV19 and TRBJ2-7, the complete variable domain is DGGITQSPKYLFRKEGQNVTLSCEQNLNHDAMYWYRQDPGQGLRLIYYSQIVNDFQKGDIAEGYSVSREKKESFPLTVTSAQKNPTAFYLCASSIGQGGEQYFGPGTRLTVT.

The J gene is TRBJ2-3, the V gene TRBV21-1; TRBD1 was called by the table and not checked on the DNA. TRBV21-1 has pseudogene status. The CDR3 is 18 residues long. The CDR3 loop is CASSNGTGGKFPTDTQYF. The CDR3 nucleotides are TGTGCCAGCAGCAATGGGACAGGGGGCAAATTCCCCACAGATACGCAGTATTTT.

This chain links TRBV28 with TRBJ1-2, with a weak D call TRBD1 (5 bases). The germline CDR1 and CDR2 sequences are MDHEN and SYDVKM. Trimming pared 4 bases from V and 5 bases from J, leaving 17 bases between. The CDR3 contains 15 residues. CDR3 region: CASSSEAGQSYGYTF. As DNA, the CDR3 is TGTGCCAGCAGTTCAGAGGCAGGGCAGTCTTATGGCTACACCTTC.

The V call is TRBV7-3, the J call TRBJ2-1; D may be TRBD1 or TRBD2 (6 bases each). Germline lookup yields CDR1 SGHTA and CDR2 FQGTGA. Trimming cost V 5 bases and J 4 bases, with 12 bases left between them. The CDR3 covers 14 residues. As DNA, the CDR3 is TGTGCCAGCAGCCCCTCGGGGGCTTACAATGAGCAGTTCTTC. Its translation: CASSPSGAYNEQFF.

This chain joins TRBV6-4 and TRBJ1-1; D remains ambiguous. CDR3 size: 13 residues. Germline loops: CDR1 MRHNA, CDR2 SNTAGT. Trimming pared 4 bases from V and 1 base from J, leaving 7 bases between. The CDR3 region is CASSAHTNTEAFF. The CDR3 DNA reads TGTGCCAGCAGTGCCCACACGAACACTGAAGCTTTCTTT.

The chain carries TRBV6-5 and TRBJ1-2; D is uncertain. V dropped 4 bases and J dropped 3 bases, with 15 bases sitting between them. The CDR3 has 15 amino acids. Germline assignment: CDR1 MNHEY and CDR2 SVGAGI. The CDR3: CASSSSWRRDYGYTF. CDR3 in DNA: TGTGCCAGCAGTTCCTCGTGGCGGCGCGACTATGGCTACACCTTC.

This chain joins TRBV10-3 and TRBJ1-1; D is undetermined. The CDR3 runs to 14 residues. V was shortened by 7 bases and J by 5 bases, with 17 bases between the two germline ends. Germline V gene sequence: CDR1 ENHRY, CDR2 SYGVKD. The CDR3 loop reads CAITVDGGRTEAFF. The DNA for the CDR3 is TGTGCCATCACCGTAGACGGTGGGAGGACTGAAGCTTTCTTT.

This clone came up once. This chain links TRBV5-4 with TRBJ2-7; D is perhaps TRBD2 (6 bases). V was pared by 2 bases and J by 5 bases, with 17 bases between. The CDR3 contains 15 residues. From germline, CDR1 is SGHNT and CDR2 YYREEE (reference sequence). CDR3 amino acids: CASSFAGRYRNEQYF. CDR3 in DNA: TGTGCCAGCAGCTTTGCAGGGAGGTATAGGAACGAGCAGTACTTC.

The V gene is TRBV5-1, the J gene TRBJ2-1; D remains unclear. Per the germline V gene, CDR1 is SGHRS and CDR2 is YFSETQ. The CDR3 is 13 amino acids. The V end was cut by 1 base, the J end by 5 bases, with 7 bases between. In DNA form, the CDR3 reads TGCGCCAGCAGCTTGTCAGATAACAATGAGCAGTTCTTC. It encodes CASSLSDNNEQFF.

The chain couples TRBV28 to TRBJ1-6; tentatively, D is TRBD1 (6 bases). The V and J ends lost 5 bases and 0 bases respectively, with 17 bases between them. Germline lookup yields CDR1 MDHEN and CDR2 SYDVKM. The CDR3 spans 18 residues. The CDR3, as DNA: TGTGCCAGCAGTAGACGGACAGACCCTGTCTCCTATAATTCACCCCTCCACTTT. Protein: CASSRRTDPVSYNSPLHF. The full variable domain, completed using reference TRBV28 and TRBJ1-6, is DVKVTQSSRYLVKRTGEKVFLECVQDMDHENMFWYRQDPGLGLRLIYFSYDVKMKEKGDIPEGYSVSREKKERFSLILESASTNQTSMYLCASSRRTDPVSYNSPLHFGNGTRLTVT.

The DNA for the CDR3 is TGCGCCAGCAGCTTGTGGGGGGCTGGGGTCGATGAGCAGTTCTTC. This sequence encodes CASSLWGAGVDEQFF. The rearrangement links TRBV5-1 to TRBJ2-1; TRBD1 or TRBD2 may be the D gene (6 bases each). CDR3 length: 15 amino acids. From germline, CDR1 is SGHRS and CDR2 YFSETQ. Between the trimmed V and J ends, which lost 1 base and 8 bases, there was a span of 16 bases.

The chain couples TRBV29-1 to TRBJ2-7, with D hard to call. Between the trimmed V and J ends, which lost 5 bases and 2 bases, there was a span of 7 bases. The CDR3 spans 11 residues. CDR1 is SQVTM and CDR2 is ANQGSEA in the germline V gene. CDR3 nucleotide sequence: TGCAGCGTTCAGCTAGCCTACGAGCAGTACTTC. As protein: CSVQLAYEQYF.

The chain joins TRBV30 to TRBJ1-6, with D possibly TRBD1 on 6 matching bases. The CDR3 totals 12 residues. Germline V gene lookup returns CDR1 GTSNPN and CDR2 SVGIG (reference sequence). Trimming stripped 2 bases from V and 10 bases from J, with 9 bases between. The CDR3 protein is CAWSRGGSPLHF. The CDR3 bases are TGTGCCTGGAGTCGCGGGGGCTCACCCCTCCACTTT.

In DNA, the CDR3 is TGTGCCAGCAGTTTGACTGGGGGCTCCTACGAGCAGTACTTC. Translated, it gives CASSLTGGSYEQYF. The chain carries TRBV27 and TRBJ2-5; the D gene could be TRBD1 or TRBD2 (5 bases each). The J call may be in error: the DNA end matches TRBJ2-7 better. This CDR3 is built from 14 residues. The V gene's germline CDR1 is MNHEY and CDR2 SMNVEV (reference sequence).

J is TRBJ2-3 and V is TRBV7-9; the D gene is possibly TRBD2 (5 bases). The CDR3 length is 17 residues. Germline values: CDR1 SEHNR, CDR2 FQNEAQ (reference sequence). Trimming took off 1 base at V and 0 bases at J, with 14 bases between the two ends. CDR3: CASSLGRLALSTDTQYF. The CDR3 DNA reads as TGTGCCAGCAGCTTAGGGCGGCTAGCCCTAAGCACAGATACGCAGTATTTT.

The J gene is TRBJ2-2, the V gene TRBV19, with 13 bases aligning to TRBD2. V lost 4 bases to trimming and J lost 3 bases; unmatched junction nucleotides: 5. Germline V gene data show CDR1 as LNHDA and CDR2 as SQIVND (reference sequence). This CDR3 comprises 17 residues. CDR3 sequence: CASSKLAGGLYTGELFF. The DNA for the CDR3 is TGTGCCAGTAGTAAACTAGCGGGAGGGCTGTACACCGGGGAGCTGTTTTTT.

The J gene is TRBJ2-2, the V gene TRBV29-1; no firm D call. The CDR3 has 13 residues. V lost 7 bases, J lost 6 bases, and 15 bases lay in between. CDR1 and CDR2 from the germline V gene are SQVTM and ANQGSEA. In nucleotides, the CDR3 is TGCAGCGCCGAAGATCCTGGTCCCGGGGAGCTGTTTTTT. Protein product: CSAEDPGPGELFF.

The chain recombines TRBV5-4 with TRBJ2-1; TRBD2 matches at 9 bases. V was pared by 1 base and J by 2 bases, with 4 bases of the junction left unmatched. The CDR3 loop spans 16 amino acids. Germline CDR1 is SGHNT and CDR2 is YYREEE (reference sequence). The CDR3 nucleotides are TGTGCCAGCAGCTTGTGGCTAGCGGGAACCTACAATGAGCAGTTCTTC. Translation: CASSLWLAGTYNEQFF. Filled out from reference TRBV5-4 and TRBJ2-1, the complete variable domain reads ETGVTQSPTHLIKTRGQQVTLRCSSQSGHNTVSWYQQALGQGPQFIFQYYREEENGRGNFPPRFSGLQFPNYSSELNVNALELDDSALYLCASSLWLAGTYNEQFFGPGTRLTVL.

V usage is TRBV2 and J usage is TRBJ2-7, with a tentative D call TRBD2 (6 bases). The CDR3 is 15 amino acids. Trimming shortened V by 8 bases and J by 0 bases, and 17 bases separated the two germline ends. Germline CDR1 SNHLY, CDR2 FYNNEI. The CDR3 sequence: CASRGYGESSYEQYF. The DNA for the CDR3 is TGTGCCAGCCGGGGGTACGGGGAGAGCTCCTACGAGCAGTACTTC.

This chain uses TRBV5-1 with TRBJ2-7; 9 positions match TRBD2. V lost 0 bases, J lost 6 bases, and 13 bases stayed unmatched. CDR1 is SGHRS and CDR2 is YFSETQ in the germline V gene. This CDR3 has 17 amino acids. CDR3 sequence reads: CASSLVLSGSGRPEQYF. CDR3 coding DNA: TGCGCCAGCAGCTTGGTTTTATCGGGTAGCGGGAGACCCGAGCAGTACTTC.

This chain uses TRBV7-2 with TRBJ2-5; 8 positions match TRBD2. The J call may be wrong; the DNA end is better matched by TRBJ2-7. This CDR3 is 15 amino acids long. CDR1 is SGHTA and CDR2 is FQGNSA in the germline V gene. CDR3 amino acids: CASSPRVAGPYEQYF. CDR3 DNA sequence: TGTGCCAGCAGCCCCCGGGTAGCGGGACCCTACGAGCAGTACTTC.